This is a list of T cell receptor beta chains from one sample in a study of T cell responses to AZD1222 COVID-19 vaccine. Using immunoSEQ multiplex PCR, the repertoire was profiled, and TCRdb retains in-frame clones only, with some absent. The data contain approximately 200,000 clones, approximately 91% of them singletons. This sample comprised peripheral blood, obtained 28 days after the second AZD1222 dose. The source is an adult who received the AZD1222 COVID-19 vaccine. CDR3s include the opening cysteine and the closing phenylalanine or tryptophan. D genes are given only for firm matches. Size is omitted from some rows. Given values are once, few, many or a class for expanded clones.

j_gene: TRBJ2-3
d_gene: .
abundance: .
v_gene: TRBV11-3
CDR3nt: TGTGCCAGCAGCTGGGGAACAGATACGCAGTATTTT
CDR3aa: CASSWGTDTQYF

j_gene: TRBJ1-5
d_gene: .
abundance: .
v_gene: TRBV21-1
CDR3nt: TGTGCCATCCATATTCAGCCCCAGCATTTT
CDR3aa: CAIHIQPQHF

j_gene: TRBJ2-3
d_gene: .
abundance: .
v_gene: TRBV5-8
CDR3nt: TGTGCCAGCGGGGAGTGGACTATGGATACGCAGTATTTT
CDR3aa: CASGEWTMDTQYF

j_gene: TRBJ1-5
d_gene: .
abundance: .
v_gene: TRBV15
CDR3nt: TGTGCCACCAGCAGAGATACAGGAGGGCAGCCCCAGCATTTT
CDR3aa: CATSRDTGGQPQHF

j_gene: TRBJ1-2
d_gene: .
abundance: .
v_gene: TRBV5-4
CDR3nt: TGTGCCAGCAGCTTGCGCCCCAACTATGGCTACACCTTC
CDR3aa: CASSLRPNYGYTF

j_gene: TRBJ1-2
d_gene: .
abundance: .
v_gene: TRBV28
CDR3nt: TGTGCCAGCAGTTCTTGGGTGGGCGCTTCCTCGTTAAGCTACACCTTC
CDR3aa: CASSSWVGASSLSYTF

j_gene: TRBJ2-5
d_gene: .
abundance: .
v_gene: TRBV7-9
CDR3nt: TGTGCCAGCAGCTTAGGAGGGGGGAACCAAGAGACCCAGTACTTC
CDR3aa: CASSLGGGNQETQYF

j_gene: TRBJ1-2
d_gene: .
abundance: .
v_gene: TRBV3-1/TRBV3-2
CDR3nt: TGTGCCAGCAGCCAAACTCACGGAAACTATGGCTACACCTTC
CDR3aa: CASSQTHGNYGYTF

j_gene: TRBJ1-6
d_gene: TRBD1
abundance: .
v_gene: TRBV4-1
CDR3nt: TGCGCCAGCAGCCAAGGGCAACAGGGGTATAATTCACCCCTCCACTTT
CDR3aa: CASSQGQQGYNSPLHF

j_gene: TRBJ1-5
d_gene: TRBD1
abundance: .
v_gene: TRBV19
CDR3nt: TGTGCCAGTAGTGTTTTACTTCAGGGGGCCCCCAATCAGCCCCAGCATTTT
CDR3aa: CASSVLLQGAPNQPQHF

j_gene: TRBJ2-4
d_gene: TRBD2
abundance: .
v_gene: TRBV24-1
CDR3nt: TGTGCCACCAGTGACTCCGGGACTAGCGGTCAGCGGTTCTACTTC
CDR3aa: CATSDSGTSGQRFYF

j_gene: TRBJ2-2
d_gene: TRBD2
abundance: .
v_gene: TRBV3-1/TRBV3-2
CDR3nt: TGTGCCAGCAGCCAACTTTGGACTAGCGGGAGGACGTCCGGGGAGCTGTTTTTT
CDR3aa: CASSQLWTSGRTSGELFF

j_gene: TRBJ2-7
d_gene: .
abundance: few
v_gene: TRBV18
CDR3nt: TGTGCCAGCTCACCCCTTCCAGCCGGGACACCCATATACGAGCAGTACTTC
CDR3aa: CASSPLPAGTPIYEQYF

j_gene: TRBJ2-3
d_gene: .
abundance: .
v_gene: TRBV29-1
CDR3nt: TGCAGCGTCCTCTCAGGGCTGGGGACAGATACGCAGTATTTT
CDR3aa: CSVLSGLGTDTQYF

j_gene: TRBJ2-3
d_gene: .
abundance: .
v_gene: TRBV12-2
CDR3nt: TGTGCAAGTCGCCCTAGCGGGTCTAGCACAGATACGCAGTATTTT
CDR3aa: CASRPSGSSTDTQYF

j_gene: TRBJ1-6
d_gene: .
abundance: .
v_gene: TRBV30
CDR3nt: TGTGCCTGGAGGGCCATGAGGACACCTAATTCACCCCTCCACTTT
CDR3aa: CAWRAMRTPNSPLHF

j_gene: TRBJ2-1
d_gene: .
abundance: .
v_gene: TRBV18
CDR3nt: TGTGCCAGCTCACCTCCTCAGGGGCAGAGCTCCTACAATGAGCAGTTCTTC
CDR3aa: CASSPPQGQSSYNEQFF

j_gene: TRBJ1-1
d_gene: .
abundance: .
v_gene: TRBV30
CDR3nt: TGTGCCTGGAGTGTCAGGAATACTGAAGCTTTCTTT
CDR3aa: CAWSVRNTEAFF

j_gene: TRBJ2-1
d_gene: .
abundance: .
v_gene: TRBV29-1
CDR3nt: TGCAGCGTTGTGGGGCCGGGCCTTTACAATGAGCAGTTCTTC
CDR3aa: CSVVGPGLYNEQFF

j_gene: TRBJ2-5
d_gene: .
abundance: .
v_gene: TRBV2
CDR3nt: TGTGCCAGCGGCCCTACGAGAGAGACCCAGTACTTC
CDR3aa: CASGPTRETQYF

j_gene: TRBJ2-5
d_gene: TRBD1
abundance: .
v_gene: TRBV11-3
CDR3nt: TGTGCCAGCAGCCCACAGGGGCGGGAGACCCAGTACTTC
CDR3aa: CASSPQGRETQYF